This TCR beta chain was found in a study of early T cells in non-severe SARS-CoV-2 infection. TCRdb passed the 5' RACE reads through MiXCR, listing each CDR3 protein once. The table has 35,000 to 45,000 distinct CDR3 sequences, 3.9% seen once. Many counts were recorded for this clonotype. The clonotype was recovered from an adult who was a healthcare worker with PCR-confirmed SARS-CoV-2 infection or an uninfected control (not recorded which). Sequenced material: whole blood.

The CDR3 here is CASSQEVAGEDNEQFF. The CDR3 DNA follows: TGCGCCAGCAGCCAAGAGGTAGCGGGAGAGGACAATGAGCAGTTCTTC. The chain uses TRBV4-1 and TRBJ2-1, with TRBD2 matching 9 bases. CDR1 is MGHRA and CDR2 is YSYEKL in the germline V gene. Unmatched junction bases numbered 5, after V lost 0 bases and J lost 5 bases. The CDR3 runs to 16 residues.